Presented here are 30 T cell receptor beta chains from one specimen sequenced in a study of cytomegalovirus exposure and HLA in healthy donors. The PCR used 60 Vbeta and 13 Jbeta primers. The table came from immunoSEQ multiplex PCR; TCRdb's copy has only in-frame clones and leaves some out. Of some 180,000 clones in the sample, 77% were seen once. The sequencing sample was made of PBMCs. Every receptor here comes from a man between 18 and 35 years old in good health and CMV-seronegative.

J is TRBJ2-5 and V is TRBV14; no firm D call. Trimming shortened V by 0 bases and J by 5 bases, and 4 bases separated the two germline ends. Germline V gene lookup returns CDR1 SGHDN and CDR2 FVKESK. The CDR3 loop spans 12 amino acids. Here the CDR3 DNA reads TGTGCCAGCAGCCAAGATCCTGAGACCCAGTACTTC. Its translation: CASSQDPETQYF. Supplemented by reference TRBV14 and TRBJ2-5, the full variable domain reads EAGVTQFPSHSVIEKGQTVTLRCDPISGHDNLYWYRRVMGKEIKFLLHFVKESKQDESGMPNNRFLAERTGGTYSTLKVQPAELEDSGVYFCASSQDPETQYFGPGTRLLVL.

This chain links TRBV7-6 with TRBJ2-7; TRBD2 aligns across 7 bases. Germline CDR1 is SGHVS and CDR2 is FNYEAQ. This CDR3 comprises 13 residues. The V gene end was trimmed by 2 bases and the J gene end by 6 bases; junction bases not matched to a gene: 4. CDR3: CASSLSTGGEQYF. The CDR3, as DNA: TGTGCCAGCAGCTTATCGACGGGGGGCGAGCAGTACTTC.

The chain links TRBV6-5 to TRBJ2-7, with a possible D match to TRBD1 (6 bases). There are 14 residues in the CDR3. Deletions cut 6 bases from V and 0 bases from J, with 12 bases between. Germline V CDR1 and CDR2: MNHEY, SVGAGI. The chain's CDR3 is CASRPDRSSYEQYF. The CDR3 DNA sequence: TGTGCCAGCAGGCCCGACAGGAGCTCCTACGAGCAGTACTTC.

This sequence joins TRBV7-9 and TRBJ2-7, with TRBD1 matching over 10 bases. The germline gives CDR1 SEHNR, CDR2 FQNEAQ (reference sequence). J gave up 7 bases and V 6 bases, and 9 bases lay outside the gene matches. This CDR3 contains 14 residues. CDR3 in amino acids: CASRSGTGEGEQYF. In DNA form, the CDR3 reads TGTGCCAGCAGGTCCGGGACAGGGGAAGGAGAGCAGTACTTC.

This clone was seen only once. The chain carries TRBV7-9 and TRBJ2-3, with 8 bases aligning to TRBD2. This CDR3 has 12 amino acids. V dropped 6 bases and J dropped 9; count of bases not matched to a gene: 5. From germline, CDR1 is SEHNR and CDR2 FQNEAQ (reference sequence). DNA for the CDR3: TGTGCCAGCAGGACTACTAGCGGCACGCAGTATTTT. It encodes CASRTTSGTQYF.

The J gene is TRBJ1-2, the V gene TRBV19, with a possible D match to TRBD1 (5 bases). The CDR3 spans 13 residues. Trimming left V 4 bases short and J 5 bases short, with 11 bases between. The germline CDR1 and CDR2 sequences are LNHDA and SQIVND (reference sequence). CDR3: CASSTTTDYGYTF. As DNA, the CDR3 is TGTGCCAGTAGTACGACGACAGATTATGGCTACACCTTC.

The chain combines TRBV4-3 with TRBJ1-5; maybe TRBD1 (6 bases). The CDR3 contains 16 residues. The germline V and J ends were trimmed by 3 bases and 3 bases, with 15 bases remaining between them. The germline gives CDR1 LGHNA, CDR2 YSLEER. The CDR3 DNA reads TGCGCCAGCAGCCATAGCAGGACAGCATCCAATCAGCCCCAGCATTTT. It translates to CASSHSRTASNQPQHF.

The chain links TRBV6-6 to TRBJ2-7; 9 bases line up with TRBD1. Looked up from germline, CDR1 is MNHNY and CDR2 is SVGAGI (reference sequence). Losses at the gene ends were 0 bases for V and 6 bases for J; bases not matched to a gene: 6. The CDR3 covers 15 residues. The CDR3 bases are TGTGCCAGCAGTTACTCCGGACAGGGGATAGGCGAGCAGTACTTC. This encodes CASSYSGQGIGEQYF.

The rearrangement uses TRBV6-1 and TRBJ1-2; 7 bases line up with TRBD1. V trimming: 0 bases; J trimming: 6 bases; junction bases outside the gene matches: 7. Germline V CDR1 and CDR2: MNHNS, SASEGT. CDR3 length equals 15 residues. The CDR3 DNA reads as TGTGCCAGCAGTGAAGCTCGGACAGGTTCGGATGGCTACACCTTC. This codes for CASSEARTGSDGYTF.

V is TRBV5-6 and J is TRBJ1-6; TRBD1 aligns across 9 bases. This CDR3 region has 15 residues. V dropped 0 bases and J dropped 7; count of bases not matched to a gene: 2. Germline V gene lookup returns CDR1 SGHDT and CDR2 YYEEEE. The CDR3 region has the DNA TGTGCCAGCAGCTTGGTAGACAGGGGGAATTCACCCCTCCACTTT. Protein sequence: CASSLVDRGNSPLHF.

For the CDR3, the DNA is TGTGCCTGGAGTGTACGGAGGGGACGGGGGTCTGGCCAGCCCCAGCATTTT. Translated: CAWSVRRGRGSGQPQHF. This chain uses TRBV30 with TRBJ1-5; D may be TRBD1 (5 bases). Looked up from germline, CDR1 is GTSNPN and CDR2 is SVGIG (reference sequence). V gave up 0 bases and J gave up 7 bases, with 22 bases separating them. This CDR3 has 17 residues.

V gene TRBV7-8 combines with J gene TRBJ2-7; possible D gene TRBD2, 6 bases. V lost 4 bases to trimming and J lost 0 bases, with 13 bases between them. The CDR3 loop spans 15 amino acids. Germline-derived CDR1 and CDR2 are SGHVS and FQNEAQ. CDR3 region: CASSYPGLSSYEQYF. For the CDR3, the DNA is TGTGCCAGCAGCTACCCGGGACTCTCCTCCTACGAGCAGTACTTC.

The chain employs TRBV2 and TRBJ1-6; the match to TRBD1 covers 7 bases. CDR1 and CDR2 from the germline V gene are SNHLY and FYNNEI. The CDR3 has 14 residues. The ends lost 4 bases at V and 7 bases at J; junction bases unmatched: 4. CDR3 in amino acids: CASSAGTANSPLHF. The CDR3 DNA follows: TGTGCCAGCAGTGCCGGGACAGCAAATTCACCCCTCCACTTT.

The chain is built from TRBV15 and TRBJ1-5, with D perhaps matching TRBD1 (5 bases). This CDR3 has 17 amino acids. From germline, CDR1 is LNHNV and CDR2 YYDKDF (reference sequence). Trimming shortened V by 0 bases and J by 3 bases, and 15 bases separated the two germline ends. The CDR3: CATSRDWLGRDNQPQHF. The DNA for the CDR3 is TGTGCCACCAGCAGAGATTGGTTGGGCAGGGACAATCAGCCCCAGCATTTT.

This clone has just a few counts. This rearrangement joins TRBV7-9 to TRBJ1-1, with D unclear. This CDR3 comprises 16 residues. Germline CDR1 reads SEHNR; CDR2 reads FQNEAQ (reference sequence). V dropped 5 bases and J dropped 3 bases, with 19 bases sitting between them. Here the CDR3 reads CASSPIRGERDTEAFF. CDR3 nucleotide sequence: TGTGCCAGCAGCCCTATACGCGGGGAGAGAGACACTGAAGCTTTCTTT.

The chain links TRBV11-3 to TRBJ2-3; D possibly corresponds to TRBD2 (6 bases). V lost 2 bases to trimming and J lost 3 bases, with 18 bases between them. This CDR3 has 17 amino acids. Germline V lookup: CDR1 SGHNT, CDR2 YENEEA. The CDR3 region is CASSLWVEGSNTDTQYF. The DNA of the CDR3 is TGTGCCAGCAGCTTATGGGTGGAGGGCTCTAATACAGATACGCAGTATTTT.

This rearrangement joins TRBV19 to TRBJ2-3; 9 nucleotides align to TRBD1. Trimming cost V 3 bases and J 8 bases; bases outside gene matches: 15. CDR1 is LNHDA, CDR2 SQIVND, per germline (reference sequence). The CDR3 loop spans 17 amino acids. CDR3 in DNA: TGTGCCAGTAGTATTATGAGGTCCGGACAGGGGAGGGGTACGCAGTATTTT. This codes for CASSIMRSGQGRGTQYF.

This sequence joins TRBV6-4 and TRBJ1-1, with TRBD1 matching over 7 bases. The CDR3 consists of 15 residues. Germline CDR1 MRHNA, CDR2 SNTAGT. The V segment lost 3 bases and the J segment 1 base; nucleotides outside the gene matches: 5. The CDR3 bases are TGTGCCAGCAGTGAAACGGGACAGACGAACACTGAAGCTTTCTTT. Its translation is CASSETGQTNTEAFF.

J is TRBJ1-4 and V is TRBV18; no firm D call. Per the germline V gene, CDR1 is KGHSH and CDR2 is LQKENI. Trimming cost V 4 bases and J 0 bases, with 6 bases left between them. The CDR3 contains 14 residues. This CDR3 reads CASSLAATNEKLFF. Here the CDR3 DNA reads TGTGCCAGCTCACTAGCTGCAACTAATGAAAAACTGTTTTTT.

The chain uses TRBV7-3 and TRBJ1-6, with 8 bases lining up with TRBD1. V lost 5 bases to trimming and J lost 9 bases; unmatched junction nucleotides: 6. This CDR3 has 14 residues. Germline V gene data show CDR1 as SGHTA and CDR2 as FQGTGA. The CDR3 coding sequence is TGTGCCAGCAGCCGGACAGGGAGAGGTTCACCCCTCCACTTT. Protein product: CASSRTGRGSPLHF.

There are a few counts of this clone. The chain combines TRBV6-4 with TRBJ2-1, with D tentatively TRBD1 (5 bases). The CDR3 is made up of 15 amino acids. The germline V gene has CDR1 MRHNA and CDR2 SNTAGT. The V end was cut by 4 bases, the J end by 9 bases, with 19 bases between. CDR3 DNA: TGTGCCAGCAGTGTAGGTGTAGGCCTTCAGGGTGAGCAGTTCTTC. Its translation is CASSVGVGLQGEQFF.

This chain uses TRBV7-3 with TRBJ2-7; 8 positions match TRBD1. Germline V gene data show CDR1 as SGHTA and CDR2 as FQGTGA. CDR3 length equals 15 residues. V shed 0 bases and J 5 bases; nucleotides not matched to a gene: 6. The CDR3, as DNA: TGTGCCAGCAGCTTAACTTCTGGGACAGGCCACGAGCAGTACTTC. This gives the protein CASSLTSGTGHEQYF.

The chain carries TRBV7-2 and TRBJ2-7; weak D call: TRBD2 (6 bases). Germline V gene data show CDR1 as SGHTA and CDR2 as FQGNSA. CDR3 length: 14 residues. V lost 7 bases to trimming and J lost 0 bases, with 13 bases between them. CDR3: CASKFQGGSYEQYF. DNA of the CDR3: TGTGCCAGCAAGTTCCAGGGAGGCTCCTACGAGCAGTACTTC.

The CDR3 DNA reads TGCAGCGTTGAGGAGCGGGAGGGCCCCGGGGAGCTGTTTTTT. Its translation: CSVEEREGPGELFF. The chain couples TRBV29-1 to TRBJ2-2; 10 bases match TRBD2. Germline values: CDR1 SQVTM, CDR2 ANQGSEA. The CDR3 is 14 residues long. After removal of 3 bases from V and 6 bases from J, the junction contained 4 bases not matched to a gene.

The chain combines TRBV5-4 with TRBJ2-7; TRBD2 matches 9 bases. Trimming removed 4 bases from V and 3 bases from J; junction bases left unmatched: 14. From germline, CDR1 is SGHNT and CDR2 YYREEE (reference sequence). CDR3 length: 17 residues. The CDR3 reads CASSAPPGAGGRYEQYF. The DNA of the CDR3 is TGTGCCAGCAGCGCCCCACCCGGAGCGGGAGGCCGCTACGAGCAGTACTTC.

V usage is TRBV15 and J usage is TRBJ2-7, with a weak D call TRBD2 (5 bases). V was pared by 1 base and J by 3 bases, with 13 bases between. This CDR3 has 15 residues. Germline lookup yields CDR1 LNHNV and CDR2 YYDKDF (reference sequence). The CDR3 is CATSRGSGSHYEQYF. The DNA for the CDR3 is TGTGCCACCAGCAGAGGGTCGGGATCTCACTACGAGCAGTACTTC.

This clone occurred a few times. The rearrangement links TRBV7-9 to TRBJ2-5; unclear D gene. The V end lost 8 bases, the J end lost 1 base, and 11 bases lay between the germline ends. Germline lookup yields CDR1 SEHNR and CDR2 FQNEAQ (reference sequence). This CDR3 has 13 amino acids. CDR3 in DNA: TGTGCCAGCGAGGCTGCCCTCCAAGAGACCCAGTACTTC. Amino acid sequence: CASEAALQETQYF. The variable domain in full, completed from reference TRBV7-9 and TRBJ2-5, reads DTGVSQNPRHKITKRGQNVTFRCDPISEHNRLYWYRQTLGQGPEFLTYFQNEAQLEKSRLLSDRFSAERPKGSFSTLEIQRTEQGDSAMYLCASEAALQETQYFGPGTRLLVL.

This chain connects TRBV19 to TRBJ2-3; D is unclear. The CDR3 sequence is 13 residues long. CDR1 is LNHDA, CDR2 SQIVND, per germline (reference sequence). Trimming left V 5 bases short and J 2 bases short, with 8 bases between. The CDR3 spells CASSSRLTDTQYF. The CDR3 DNA follows: TGTGCCAGTAGTTCCCGTCTCACAGATACGCAGTATTTT.

The V and J genes are TRBV7-8 and TRBJ2-7; 11 bases agree with TRBD1. The germline CDR1 and CDR2 sequences are SGHVS and FQNEAQ. The CDR3 is made up of 14 amino acids. After removal of 5 bases from V and 4 bases from J, the junction contained 4 bases not matched to a gene. The CDR3 sequence is CASSLGQGEYEQYF. The CDR3, as DNA: TGTGCCAGCAGCCTGGGACAGGGGGAATACGAGCAGTACTTC.

This rearrangement joins TRBV2 to TRBJ2-5, with 9 bases lining up with TRBD2. J gave up 3 bases and V 7 bases, and 3 bases lay outside the gene matches. The CDR3 covers 13 residues. The germline V gene has CDR1 SNHLY and CDR2 FYNNEI. CDR3 loop: CASKASGKETQYF. CDR3 in DNA: TGTGCCAGCAAGGCTAGCGGGAAAGAGACCCAGTACTTC.